This TCR beta chain appears in the sequencing data of a study of blood T cell repertoires in COVID-19. The V and J ends lost 3 bases and 5 bases respectively, with 7 bases between them. The CDR3 is 12 amino acids. The germline CDR1 and CDR2 sequences are LGHNA and YNFKEQ. Method: immunoSEQ multiplex PCR; TCRdb's copy keeps in-frame clones and lacks some. The sample has about 140,000 clones, roughly 90% seen once. Sequencing input: peripheral blood. This chain uses TRBV4-2 with TRBJ2-5; D gene ambiguous. This sequence was found in a human donor with COVID-19, enrolled during active disease. The donor label of this sample is uncertain. The CDR3 loop reads CASSQGPETQYF. The CDR3 DNA sequence: TGTGCCAGCAGCCAGGGCCCCGAGACCCAGTACTTC.